This T cell receptor (beta chain) is from a study of blood T cell repertoires in COVID-19. Study-level information: The study drew acute and convalescent COVID-19 samples from the United States, Italy and Spain. From T cells, B-cell-depleted T cells, or PBMCs came the material, which was cDNA or gDNA.

The data were produced by immunoSEQ multiplex PCR, yet TCRdb's version contains in-frame clones alone and is incomplete. Of fewer than 300,000 clones detected, approximately 88% appear once; the ten largest clones hold roughly 0.8%. The CDR3 covers 15 residues. Germline V gene sequence: CDR1 SGHTA, CDR2 FQGNSA. V was shortened by 5 bases and J by 3 bases, with 13 bases between the two germline ends. Sequencing was done on a sample of peripheral blood. The clonotype comes from a woman between 25 and 40 years old with acute or convalescent COVID-19. The rearrangement links TRBV7-2 to TRBJ2-2; D possibly corresponds to TRBD1 (6 bases). The CDR3 reads CASSPAGTYTGELFF. DNA of the CDR3: TGTGCCAGCAGCCCAGCCGGGACATACACCGGGGAGCTGTTTTTT.